This TCR beta chain was sequenced in a study of radiation and T cells in renal cell carcinoma. The study, taken as a whole, reports: From baseline, blood top tumor clonotypes peaked at 2 weeks post-radiation. Baseline intratumoral clonotype presence is unknown without pretreatment biopsies.

Libraries were prepared by immunoSEQ multiplex PCR; TCRdb keeps only in-frame clonotypes and omits some of them. The table has fewer than 150,000 clones, 88% seen once. Trimming left V 1 base short and J 6 bases short, with 8 bases between. Germline-derived CDR1 and CDR2 are SGHNT and YYREEE (reference sequence). The CDR3 is 14 amino acids. Regarding time point: blood 2 weeks post-SBRT. Treatment given: 15 Gy SBRT to primary tumor, nephrectomy 4 weeks later. The tumor was a clear cell renal cell carcinoma. This clone was picked up a small number of times. The antigen remains unidentified. The clonotype originates from a woman in her 70s with renal cell carcinoma. This chain connects TRBV5-4 to TRBJ1-6; D may be TRBD1 (5 bases). Sequences were derived from blood, sampled from a patient whose treatment included radiotherapy and nephrectomy. The CDR3 nucleotides are TGTGCCAGCAGCTTGCAGGGCTCTAATTCACCCCTCCACTTT. Amino acid sequence: CASSLQGSNSPLHF.